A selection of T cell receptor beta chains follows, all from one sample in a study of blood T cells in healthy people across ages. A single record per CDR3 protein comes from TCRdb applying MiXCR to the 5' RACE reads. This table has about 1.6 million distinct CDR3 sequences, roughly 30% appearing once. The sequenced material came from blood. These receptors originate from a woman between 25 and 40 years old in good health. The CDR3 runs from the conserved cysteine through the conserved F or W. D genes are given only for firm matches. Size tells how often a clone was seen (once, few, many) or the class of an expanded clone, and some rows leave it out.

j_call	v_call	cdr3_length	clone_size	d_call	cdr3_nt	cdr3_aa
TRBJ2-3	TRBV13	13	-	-	TGTGCCGGCAGCTTGGGCCCGGAAGATACGCAGTATTTT	CAGSLGPEDTQYF
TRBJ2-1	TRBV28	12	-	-	TGTGTCAGCAGCCAGTTTCAAAGGGAGCAGTTCTTC	CVSSQFQREQFF
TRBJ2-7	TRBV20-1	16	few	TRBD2	TGCAGTGCTAGAGATCTCGGGACTAGCGGCTCCTACGAGCAGTACTTC	CSARDLGTSGSYEQYF
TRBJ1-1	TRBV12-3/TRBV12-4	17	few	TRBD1	TGTGCCAGCAGACCACCTATTCCGGGACAGAAACACACTGAAGCTTTCTTT	CASRPPIPGQKHTEAFF
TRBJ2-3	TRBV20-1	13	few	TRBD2	TGCAGTGCTAGCGGGAGGGCCGCAGATACGCAGTATTTT	CSASGRAADTQYF
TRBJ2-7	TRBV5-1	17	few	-	TGCGCCAGCAGCTCCACGCCTACAGGAGCCAACTCCTACGAGCAGTACTTC	CASSSTPTGANSYEQYF
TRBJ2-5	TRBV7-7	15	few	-	TGTGCCAGCAGCTTCGGAAAGGACATACAAGAGACCCAGTACTTC	CASSFGKDIQETQYF
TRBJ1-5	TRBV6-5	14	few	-	TGTGCCAGCAGATCGGTGGGCATAGGTCAGCCCCAGCATTTT	CASRSVGIGQPQHF
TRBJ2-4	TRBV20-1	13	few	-	TGCAGTGGGACCCCCGGCGCCAAAAACATTCAGTACTTC	CSGTPGAKNIQYF
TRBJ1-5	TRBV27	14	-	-	TGTGCCAGCAGTTTATCCAGGGGATCCCAGCCCCAGCATTTT	CASSLSRGSQPQHF
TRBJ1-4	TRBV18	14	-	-	TGTGCCAGCTCACCCGCCCGGTCGAATGAAAAGCTGTTTTTT	CASSPARSNEKLFF
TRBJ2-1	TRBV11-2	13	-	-	TGTGCCAGCACCGGGGGAGGTTACAATGAGCAGTTCTTC	CASTGGGYNEQFF
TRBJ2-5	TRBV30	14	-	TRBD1	TGTGCCTGGAGTCCCCAATTGGGACAGGAGACCCAGTACTTC	CAWSPQLGQETQYF
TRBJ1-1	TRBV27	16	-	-	TGTGCCAGCAGAACTATCGGAGGGCCGCCGAACACTGAAGCTTTCTTT	CASRTIGGPPNTEAFF
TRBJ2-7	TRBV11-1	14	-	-	TGTGCCAGCAGCTTAGCACTAGCTTTGGGCGAGCAGTACTTC	CASSLALALGEQYF
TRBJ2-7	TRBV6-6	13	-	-	TGTGCCAGCAGAACGGACCAGACCTACGAGCAGTACTTC	CASRTDQTYEQYF
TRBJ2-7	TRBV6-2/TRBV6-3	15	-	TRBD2	TGTGCCAGCAGCCTACTAGCGGGAGGGCCTAGCGAGCAGTACTTC	CASSLLAGGPSEQYF
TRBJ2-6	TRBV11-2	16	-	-	TGTGCCAGCAGCTTAGATGGCCCGTTGGGGGCCAACGTCCTGACTTTC	CASSLDGPLGANVLTF
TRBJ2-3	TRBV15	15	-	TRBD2	TGTGCCACCAGCAGATTCATAGCGGGAGAGCGTACGCAGTATTTT	CATSRFIAGERTQYF
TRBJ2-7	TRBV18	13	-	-	TGTGCCAGCTCCCCGGACAGTTTATCCGAGCAGTACTTC	CASSPDSLSEQYF
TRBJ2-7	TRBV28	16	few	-	TGTGCCAGCAGTTTTAGAGGCGGATTTGGCTCCTACGAGCAGTACTTC	CASSFRGGFGSYEQYF
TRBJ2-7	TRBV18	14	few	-	TGTGCCAGCTCACCGAGGGAGAGACCCTACGAGCAGTACTTC	CASSPRERPYEQYF
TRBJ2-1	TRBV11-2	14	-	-	TGTGCCAGCAGCTCGTCAACACGCGACAATGAGCAGTTCTTC	CASSSSTRDNEQFF
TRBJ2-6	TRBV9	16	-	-	TGTGCCAGCAGCGTAGGTGCAGGGCTCGGGGCCAACGTCCTGACTTTC	CASSVGAGLGANVLTF
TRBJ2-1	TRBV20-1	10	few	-	TGCAGTGCTAGTTATGGACGTGAGTTCTTC	CSASYGREFF
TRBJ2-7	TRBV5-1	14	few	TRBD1	TGCGCCAGCAGACAGGGACAGGGGTTCTACGAGCAGTACTTC	CASRQGQGFYEQYF
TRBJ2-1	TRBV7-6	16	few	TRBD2	TGTGCCAGCAGCACCGTCGACGCGGGGGGCCACAATGAGCAGTTCTTC	CASSTVDAGGHNEQFF
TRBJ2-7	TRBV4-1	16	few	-	TGCGCCAGCAGCCAAGCTAGTCCCGGGACTCTATACGAGCAGTACTTC	CASSQASPGTLYEQYF
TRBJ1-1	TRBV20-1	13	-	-	TGCAGTGCTAGAGGGCGGCACAACACTGAAGCTTTCTTT	CSARGRHNTEAFF
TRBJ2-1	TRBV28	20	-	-	TGTGCCAGCAGTTACCCATTAGATAGGGACTTATCAAAGAGGACCTATGAGCAGTTCTTC	CASSYPLDRDLSKRTYEQFF
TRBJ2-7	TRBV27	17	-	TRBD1	TGTGCCAGCAGTTTAGTTGGACAGGGGGCTTTTCCCTACGAGCAGTACTTC	CASSLVGQGAFPYEQYF
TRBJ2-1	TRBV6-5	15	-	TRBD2	TGTGCCAGCAGTTACGGTGGACTAGTGACAGATGAGCAGTTCTTC	CASSYGGLVTDEQFF
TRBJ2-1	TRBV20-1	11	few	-	TGCAGTGCTAGCGGGGGCCATGAGCAGTTCTTC	CSASGGHEQFF
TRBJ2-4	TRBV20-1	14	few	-	TGCAGTGCTAGTGACCCACTACAAAAAAACATTCAGTACTTC	CSASDPLQKNIQYF
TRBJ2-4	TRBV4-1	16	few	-	TGCGCCAGCAGCCAACCGGCCCGGGGTCCCAAAAACATTCAGTACTTC	CASSQPARGPKNIQYF
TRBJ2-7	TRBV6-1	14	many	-	TGTGCCAGCAGGACCGCAGGGGGGTACTACGAGCAGTACTTC	CASRTAGGYYEQYF
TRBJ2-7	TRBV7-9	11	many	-	TGTGCCAGCAGCTTCGCCTACGAGCAGTACTTC	CASSFAYEQYF
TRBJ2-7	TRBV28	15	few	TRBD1	TGTGCCAGCAGTTCCCCTCCGACAGGGAGTTACGAGCAGTACTTC	CASSSPPTGSYEQYF
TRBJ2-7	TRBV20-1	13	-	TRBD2	TGCAGTGCTAGAGCTAGCGGCCCCTACGAGCAGTACTTC	CSARASGPYEQYF
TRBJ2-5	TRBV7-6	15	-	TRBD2	TGTGCCAGCAGTTTGAGCGGGGGCCGGGGGGAGACCCAGTACTTC	CASSLSGGRGETQYF
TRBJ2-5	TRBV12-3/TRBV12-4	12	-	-	TGTGCCAGCAGTTTCGGGGTTAAGACCCAGTACTTC	CASSFGVKTQYF
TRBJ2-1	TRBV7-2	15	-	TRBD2	TGTGCCAGCAGCTTAGCAGTAGCGCGGGGGGGTGAGCAGTTCTTC	CASSLAVARGGEQFF
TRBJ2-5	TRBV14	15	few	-	TGTGCCAGCAGCCAAGCTCTTAGACAGAGAGAGACCCAGTACTTC	CASSQALRQRETQYF
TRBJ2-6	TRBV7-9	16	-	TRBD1	TGTGCCAGCAGATCATACGACAGGGCTGGGGCCGACGTCCTGACTTTC	CASRSYDRAGADVLTF
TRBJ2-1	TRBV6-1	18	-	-	TGTGCCAGCTCTACCGCCCGGAGGGCAGGGCAAAACCAAGAGACCCAGTTCTTC	CASSTARRAGQNQETQFF
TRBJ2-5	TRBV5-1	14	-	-	TGCGCCAGCAGCTTGGGGCGGCAACAAGAGACCCAGTACTTC	CASSLGRQQETQYF
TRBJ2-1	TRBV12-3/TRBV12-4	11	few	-	TGTGCCAGCGGGGGAAATCGTGAGCAGTTCTTC	CASGGNREQFF
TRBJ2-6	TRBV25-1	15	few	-	TGTGCCAGCAGTGGGGCAGGGTATGGGGCCAACGTCCTGACTTTC	CASSGAGYGANVLTF
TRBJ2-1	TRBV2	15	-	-	TGTGCCAGCAGGGATATCAGGAGCTCCTACAATGAGCAGGTCTTC	CASRDIRSSYNEQVF